Listed here are 27 T cell receptor beta chains from one sample, sequenced in a study of T cell responses to AZD1222 COVID-19 vaccine. The repertoire was sequenced with immunoSEQ multiplex PCR; TCRdb's copy has only in-frame clones and lacks some. Of about 140,000 clones listed, more than 85% were seen once; the top ten hold more than 0.7%. Sequenced here: peripheral blood, sampled on day 0 of MenACWY control vaccination. Receptors were obtained from an adult in good health.

V is TRBV5-1 and J is TRBJ1-2; 8 nucleotides align to TRBD1. The CDR3 sequence is 14 residues long. The V segment lost 4 bases and the J segment 5 bases; nucleotides outside the gene matches: 7. CDR1 is SGHRS and CDR2 is YFSETQ in the germline V gene. The CDR3 protein is CASSIGTGAYGYTF. For the CDR3, the DNA is TGCGCCAGCAGCATCGGGACAGGAGCTTATGGCTACACCTTC. The variable domain in full, completed from reference TRBV5-1 and TRBJ1-2, reads KAGVTQTPRYLIKTRGQQVTLSCSPISGHRSVSWYQQTPGQGLQFLFEYFSETQRNKGNFPGRFSGRQFSNSRSEMNVSTLELGDSALYLCASSIGTGAYGYTFGSGTRLTVV.

Only one count was recorded for this clone. The chain joins TRBV6-1 to TRBJ2-5; 10 bases are shared with TRBD1. The germline CDR1 and CDR2 sequences are MNHNS and SASEGT. This CDR3 comprises 16 residues. V shed 4 bases and J 5 bases; nucleotides not matched to a gene: 10. The CDR3 loop is CASSGLTGGFAETQYF. The CDR3 DNA sequence: TGTGCCAGCAGTGGTTTGACAGGGGGCTTCGCTGAGACCCAGTACTTC.

The CDR3 DNA follows: TGTGCCAGCAGTTACGGACCAAAACTGTTTTTT. Its protein is CASSYGPKLFF. The chain carries TRBV6-2 or TRBV6-3 and TRBJ1-4; no definite D call. The CDR3 loop spans 11 amino acids. Germline loops: CDR1 MNHEY, CDR2 SVGEGT. Trimming pared 2 bases from V and 10 bases from J, leaving 5 bases between.

V and J are TRBV13 and TRBJ1-1, with D possibly TRBD1 on 6 matching bases. Trimming cost V 1 base and J 4 bases, with 10 bases left between them. CDR1 is PRHDT and CDR2 is FYEKMQ in the germline V gene (reference sequence). CDR3 size: 14 residues. As DNA, the CDR3 is TGTGCCAGCAGCTTAGAGGCCAGGGGCACTGAAGCTTTCTTT. Amino acids: CASSLEARGTEAFF. The full variable domain, in which reference TRBV13 and TRBJ1-1 provide the parts outside the CDR3, is AAGVIQSPRHLIKEKRETATLKCYPIPRHDTVYWYQQGPGQDPQFLISFYEKMQSDKGSIPDRFSAQQFSDYHSELNMSSLELGDSALYFCASSLEARGTEAFFGQGTRLTVV.

The chain employs TRBV7-9 and TRBJ1-5, with a possible D match to TRBD1 (5 bases). This CDR3 contains 14 residues. Trimming left V 4 bases short and J 6 bases short, with 13 bases between. CDR1 and CDR2 (germline): SEHNR, FQNEAQ (reference sequence). CDR3 region: CASSSGAGIQPQHF. CDR3 DNA: TGTGCCAGCAGCTCCGGGGCAGGGATTCAGCCCCAGCATTTT.

The rearrangement links TRBV12-3 or TRBV12-4 to TRBJ1-2; D possibly corresponds to TRBD1 (5 bases). The CDR3 covers 13 residues. V gave up 1 base and J gave up 4 bases, with 7 bases separating them. The CDR3 sequence: CASSLVTAYGYTF. DNA for the CDR3: TGTGCCAGCAGTTTAGTGACAGCCTATGGCTACACCTTC.

The rearrangement joins TRBV28 to TRBJ1-6; 8 positions match TRBD1. The germline gives CDR1 MDHEN, CDR2 SYDVKM. The CDR3 extends over 15 amino acids. The trim removed 4 bases at V and 5 bases at J, leaving 4 bases unmatched. The CDR3 loop is CASSSPGQDNSPLHF. CDR3 bases: TGTGCCAGCAGTTCCCCGGGACAGGATAATTCACCCCTCCACTTT.

This chain uses TRBV19 with TRBJ1-4; possible D gene TRBD1, 5 bases. The germline V and J ends were trimmed by 6 bases and 0 bases, with 17 bases remaining between them. This CDR3 contains 17 residues. The germline CDR1 and CDR2 sequences are LNHDA and SQIVND (reference sequence). The DNA for the CDR3 is TGTGCCAGTAGCACCGCTGGGAGGGGTGCAACTAATGAAAAACTGTTTTTT. It translates to CASSTAGRGATNEKLFF.

The CDR3 coding sequence is TGTGCCAGTAGACGGGGGGCCGGGGAGCTGTTTTTT. Its protein product is CASRRGAGELFF. The chain joins TRBV19 to TRBJ2-2; 7 nucleotides match TRBD2. The CDR3 sequence is 12 residues long. Germline loops: CDR1 LNHDA, CDR2 SQIVND (reference sequence). J gave up 6 bases and V 6 bases, and 1 base lay outside the gene matches.

This CDR3 is CASSTAPDGMNTEAFF. The CDR3 DNA reads TGCGCCAGCAGTACCGCCCCGGACGGCATGAACACTGAAGCTTTCTTT. The chain links TRBV5-1 to TRBJ1-1, with D uncertain. The germline CDR1 and CDR2 sequences are SGHRS and YFSETQ. The CDR3 length is 16 residues. Trimming took 5 bases from V and 0 from J, leaving 17 bases between them.

This clone was detected once. The chain has TRBV7-8 and TRBJ2-7; D unclear. The V and J ends lost 9 bases and 4 bases respectively, with 10 bases between them. This CDR3 has 11 residues. Germline lookup yields CDR1 SGHVS and CDR2 FQNEAQ. The DNA for the CDR3 is TGTGCCAGTGAGCGTGATTACGAGCAGTACTTC. Protein product: CASERDYEQYF.

The chain couples TRBV28 to TRBJ1-1, with TRBD1 as a possible D gene (6 bases). V lost 3 bases and J lost 7, with 15 bases in between. This CDR3 contains 14 residues. Germline V gives CDR1 MDHEN, CDR2 SYDVKM. The DNA for the CDR3 is TGTGCCAGCAGTTTTCCCGGGGGACACGGTGAAGCTTTCTTT. It is translated as CASSFPGGHGEAFF. The variable domain in full, with the rest retrieved from reference TRBV28 and TRBJ1-1, is DVKVTQSSRYLVKRTGEKVFLECVQDMDHENMFWYRQDPGLGLRLIYFSYDVKMKEKGDIPEGYSVSREKKERFSLILESASTNQTSMYLCASSFPGGHGEAFFGQGTRLTVV.

The rearrangement uses TRBV6-6 and TRBJ1-1; D is possibly TRBD1 (6 bases). Between the trimmed V and J ends, which lost 2 bases and 5 bases, there was a span of 12 bases. The CDR3 length is 14 residues. Germline V gives CDR1 MNHNY, CDR2 SVGAGI (reference sequence). The CDR3 region has the DNA TGTGCCAGCAGTTACAGAGGGGGGAAAACTGAAGCTTTCTTT. Its protein is CASSYRGGKTEAFF.

The V and J genes are TRBV19 and TRBJ2-3, with TRBD1 matching over 10 bases. Germline trimming cut 4 bases from V and 4 bases from J; bases unmatched to any gene: 2. The germline gives CDR1 LNHDA, CDR2 SQIVND (reference sequence). The CDR3 sequence is 14 residues long. CDR3: CASSRQGASDTQYF. DNA of the CDR3: TGTGCCAGTAGTAGACAGGGGGCCTCAGATACGCAGTATTTT.

This chain joins TRBV6-5 and TRBJ2-5, with TRBD1 identical over 8 bases. The CDR3 is made up of 13 amino acids. J gave up 4 bases and V 6 bases, and 4 bases lay outside the gene matches. CDR1 and CDR2 from the germline V gene are MNHEY and SVGAGI. In nucleotides, the CDR3 is TGTGCCAGCAGCTGGACAGGGTTAGAGACCCAGTACTTC. This translates into CASSWTGLETQYF.

This chain links TRBV6-6 with TRBJ2-3; 8 positions match TRBD2. Looked up from germline, CDR1 is MNHNY and CDR2 is SVGAGI (reference sequence). With 5 bases clipped from V and 3 bases from J, the junction kept 13 bases outside the gene matches. The length of the CDR3 is 17 residues. The CDR3, as DNA: TGTGCCAGCAGTCCACATCTGACGGGGGGGCCGACAGATACGCAGTATTTT. Protein sequence: CASSPHLTGGPTDTQYF.

The chain employs TRBV6-5 and TRBJ2-5; 9 nucleotides agree with TRBD2. The germline CDR1 and CDR2 sequences are MNHEY and SVGAGI. CDR3 length: 13 amino acids. V gave up 6 bases and J gave up 4 bases; unmatched junction bases: 3. The CDR3 loop reads CASSLAGTETQYF. The DNA of the CDR3 is TGTGCCAGCAGCCTAGCGGGAACAGAGACCCAGTACTTC.

The rearrangement links TRBV4-1 to TRBJ2-3; D is ambiguous. This CDR3 has 15 residues. Looked up from germline, CDR1 is MGHRA and CDR2 is YSYEKL. Trimming left V 1 base short and J 2 bases short, with 10 bases between. The chain's CDR3 is CASSQVGSPTDTQYF. The CDR3 DNA sequence: TGCGCCAGCAGCCAAGTGGGGTCCCCCACAGATACGCAGTATTTT.

The chain recombines TRBV5-4 with TRBJ1-1; possible D gene TRBD1, 6 bases. The germline V gene encodes CDR1 SGHNT and CDR2 YYREEE (reference sequence). This CDR3 is 14 amino acids long. The V end lost 0 bases, the J end lost 4 bases, and 10 bases lay between the germline ends. CDR3 in amino acids: CASSLGGRGTEAFF. In nucleotides, the CDR3 is TGTGCCAGCAGCTTGGGGGGCAGGGGCACTGAAGCTTTCTTT.

The V and J genes are TRBV5-1 and TRBJ1-1; no clear D gene. The V gene lost 3 bases and the J gene lost 3 bases, with 15 bases spanning the gap. Germline CDR1 is SGHRS and CDR2 is YFSETQ. The CDR3 runs to 15 residues. The CDR3 is CASSSAIPGDTEAFF. The CDR3 DNA follows: TGCGCCAGCAGCTCTGCGATCCCCGGGGACACTGAAGCTTTCTTT.

V usage is TRBV5-4 and J usage is TRBJ2-2; 12 bases align to TRBD2. CDR1 and CDR2 from the germline V gene are SGHNT and YYREEE (reference sequence). The CDR3 has 15 residues. With 3 bases clipped from V and 6 bases from J, the junction kept 3 bases outside the gene matches. As DNA, the CDR3 is TGTGCCAGCAGCTACCCTAGCGGGAGGGCCGGGGAGCTGTTTTTT. Its protein is CASSYPSGRAGELFF.

This clone was counted a few times. The gene calls are TRBV12-3 or TRBV12-4 and TRBJ1-2, with 7 bases fitting TRBD1. The CDR3 extends over 13 amino acids. With 6 bases clipped from V and 3 bases from J, the junction kept 4 bases outside the gene matches. The CDR3 DNA reads as TGTGCCAGCAGGGCCCAGGGGGACTATGGCTACACCTTC. Translation gives CASRAQGDYGYTF.

This chain connects TRBV19 to TRBJ1-2; D gene ambiguous. Per germline, CDR1 LNHDA and CDR2 SQIVND (reference sequence). The CDR3 has 14 residues. Trimming took 1 base from V and 2 from J, leaving 8 bases between them. This CDR3 reads CASSIGWSNYGYTF. CDR3 bases: TGTGCCAGTAGTATAGGCTGGAGCAACTATGGCTACACCTTC.

The chain employs TRBV19 and TRBJ2-1, with 9 bases lining up with TRBD1. The CDR3 runs 17 residues. Germline CDR1 and CDR2: LNHDA and SQIVND (reference sequence). Losses at the gene ends were 5 bases for V and 1 base for J; bases not matched to a gene: 9. The CDR3 nucleotides read TGTGCCAGTAGTGAACCCACAGGGGGCGAGTCCTACAATGAGCAGTTCTTC. As protein: CASSEPTGGESYNEQFF.

The V and J genes are TRBV5-1 and TRBJ2-7; possible D gene TRBD2, 5 bases. V lost 0 bases to trimming and J lost 3 bases, with 16 bases between them. Germline V gives CDR1 SGHRS, CDR2 YFSETQ. The CDR3 totals 16 residues. The CDR3 region has the DNA TGCGCCAGCAGCTTGGCCGAGGGAACGGGGTTCTACGAGCAGTACTTC. Encoded protein: CASSLAEGTGFYEQYF. Complete variable domain (other parts from reference TRBV5-1 and TRBJ2-7): KAGVTQTPRYLIKTRGQQVTLSCSPISGHRSVSWYQQTPGQGLQFLFEYFSETQRNKGNFPGRFSGRQFSNSRSEMNVSTLELGDSALYLCASSLAEGTGFYEQYFGPGTRLTVT.

CDR3 sequence (DNA): TGTGCCAGCAGTTTTGGGGGCAACTATGGCTACACCTTC. This codes for CASSFGGNYGYTF. The rearrangement links TRBV28 to TRBJ1-2; maybe TRBD1 (6 bases). Germline V gene sequence: CDR1 MDHEN, CDR2 SYDVKM. The V end was cut by 3 bases, the J end by 2 bases, with 7 bases between. CDR3 length: 13 amino acids.

The chain uses TRBV28 and TRBJ1-6; D might be TRBD1 (5 bases). Germline CDR1 reads MDHEN; CDR2 reads SYDVKM. The CDR3 sequence is 15 residues long. V lost 4 bases and J 5 bases, leaving 12 bases between the germline ends. CDR3 bases: TGTGCCAGCAGTTCTGGCGCAGGGAATAATTCACCCCTCCACTTT. This sequence encodes CASSSGAGNNSPLHF. Based on the CDR3 plus reference TRBV28 and TRBJ1-6, the full variable domain is DVKVTQSSRYLVKRTGEKVFLECVQDMDHENMFWYRQDPGLGLRLIYFSYDVKMKEKGDIPEGYSVSREKKERFSLILESASTNQTSMYLCASSSGAGNNSPLHFGNGTRLTVT.